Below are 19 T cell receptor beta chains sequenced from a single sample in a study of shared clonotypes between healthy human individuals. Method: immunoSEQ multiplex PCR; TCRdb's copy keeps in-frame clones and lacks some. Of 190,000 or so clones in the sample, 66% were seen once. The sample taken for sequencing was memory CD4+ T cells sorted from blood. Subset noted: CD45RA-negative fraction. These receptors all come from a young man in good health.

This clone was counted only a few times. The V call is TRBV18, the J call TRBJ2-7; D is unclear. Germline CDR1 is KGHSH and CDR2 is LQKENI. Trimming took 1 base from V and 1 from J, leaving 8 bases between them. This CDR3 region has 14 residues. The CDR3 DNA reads TGTGCCAGCTCACCACGAAGCGAATCCTACGAGCAGTACTTC. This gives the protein CASSPRSESYEQYF.

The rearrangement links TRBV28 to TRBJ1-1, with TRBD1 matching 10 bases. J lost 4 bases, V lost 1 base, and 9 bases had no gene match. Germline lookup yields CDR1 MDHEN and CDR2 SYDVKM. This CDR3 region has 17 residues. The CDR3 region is CASSLFGDRGSGTEAFF. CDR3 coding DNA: TGTGCCAGCAGTTTATTTGGGGACAGGGGAAGTGGCACTGAAGCTTTCTTT.

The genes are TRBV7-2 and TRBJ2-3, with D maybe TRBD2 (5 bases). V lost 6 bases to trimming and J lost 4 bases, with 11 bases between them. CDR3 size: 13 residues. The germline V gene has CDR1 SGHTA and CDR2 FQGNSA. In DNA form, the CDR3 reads TGTGCCAGCAGGTTGTCCGGGGCAGATACGCAGTATTTT. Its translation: CASRLSGADTQYF.

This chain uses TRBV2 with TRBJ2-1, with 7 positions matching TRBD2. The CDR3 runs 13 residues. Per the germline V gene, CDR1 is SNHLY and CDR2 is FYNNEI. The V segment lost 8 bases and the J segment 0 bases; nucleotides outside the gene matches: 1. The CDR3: CASSSGSYNEQFF. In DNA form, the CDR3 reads TGTGCCAGCTCTAGCGGCTCCTACAATGAGCAGTTCTTC.

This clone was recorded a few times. CDR3 amino acids: CLAGTDTQYF. As DNA, the CDR3 is TGCCTGGCCGGGACAGATACGCAGTATTTT. The chain couples TRBV29-1 to TRBJ2-3; D uncertain. This CDR3 is 10 amino acids long. Germline lookup yields CDR1 SQVTM and CDR2 ANQGSEA.

The CDR3 protein is CASSLDTGRYEQYF. The DNA of the CDR3 is TGTGCCAGCAGCTTGGACACCGGGAGATACGAGCAGTACTTC. The V and J genes are TRBV5-5 and TRBJ2-7; maybe TRBD2 (6 bases). Per germline, CDR1 SGHKS and CDR2 YYEKEE (reference sequence). This CDR3 comprises 14 residues. V was pared by 0 bases and J by 4 bases, with 11 bases between.

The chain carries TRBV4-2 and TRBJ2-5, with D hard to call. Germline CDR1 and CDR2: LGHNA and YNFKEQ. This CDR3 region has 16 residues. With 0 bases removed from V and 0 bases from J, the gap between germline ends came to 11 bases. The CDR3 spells CASSQEATLYQETQYF. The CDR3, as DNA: TGTGCCAGCAGCCAAGAAGCGACCCTGTACCAAGAGACCCAGTACTTC.

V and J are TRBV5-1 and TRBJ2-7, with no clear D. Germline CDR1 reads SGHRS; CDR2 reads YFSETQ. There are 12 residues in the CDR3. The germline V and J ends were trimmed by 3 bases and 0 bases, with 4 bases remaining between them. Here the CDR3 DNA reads TGCGCCAGCAGCTCCAGCTCCTACGAGCAGTACTTC. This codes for CASSSSSYEQYF.

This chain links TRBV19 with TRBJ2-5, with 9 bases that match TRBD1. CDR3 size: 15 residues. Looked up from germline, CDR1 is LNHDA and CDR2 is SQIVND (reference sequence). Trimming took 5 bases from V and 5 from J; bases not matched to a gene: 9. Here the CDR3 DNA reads TGTGCCAGTAGTGCCCTACAGGGGGCTGGGGAGACCCAGTACTTC. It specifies CASSALQGAGETQYF.

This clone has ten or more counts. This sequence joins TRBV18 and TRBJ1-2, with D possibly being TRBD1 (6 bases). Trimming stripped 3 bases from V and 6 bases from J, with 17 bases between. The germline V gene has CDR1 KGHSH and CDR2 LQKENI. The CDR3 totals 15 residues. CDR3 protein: CASSPNRENINGYTF. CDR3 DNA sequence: TGTGCCAGCTCACCCAACAGGGAGAACATTAATGGCTACACCTTC.

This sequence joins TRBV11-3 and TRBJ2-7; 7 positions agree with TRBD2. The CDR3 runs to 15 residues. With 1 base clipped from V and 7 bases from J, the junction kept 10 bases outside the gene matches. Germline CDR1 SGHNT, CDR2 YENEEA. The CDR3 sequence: CASSLGGDGRSEQYF. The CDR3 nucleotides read TGTGCCAGCAGCTTAGGAGGTGACGGGAGGTCGGAGCAGTACTTC.

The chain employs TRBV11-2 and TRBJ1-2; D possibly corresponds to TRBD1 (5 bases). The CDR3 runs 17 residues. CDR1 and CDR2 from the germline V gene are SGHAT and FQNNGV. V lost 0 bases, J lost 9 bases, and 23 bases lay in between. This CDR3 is CASSLETWRKGAQSYTF. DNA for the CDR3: TGTGCCAGCAGCTTAGAGACTTGGCGGAAAGGGGCGCAAAGCTACACCTTC.

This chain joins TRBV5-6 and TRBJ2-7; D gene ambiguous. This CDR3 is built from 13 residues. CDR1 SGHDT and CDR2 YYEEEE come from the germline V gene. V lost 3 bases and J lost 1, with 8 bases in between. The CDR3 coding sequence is TGTGCCAGCAGCTCGACCCCTTCCTACGAGCAGTACTTC. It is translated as CASSSTPSYEQYF. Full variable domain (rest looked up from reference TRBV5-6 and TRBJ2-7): DAGVTQSPTHLIKTRGQQVTLRCSPKSGHDTVSWYQQALGQGPQFIFQYYEEEERQRGNFPDRFSGHQFPNYSSELNVNALLLGDSALYLCASSSTPSYEQYFGPGTRLTVT.

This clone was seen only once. The CDR3 sequence: CASSLELVYEQYF. DNA for the CDR3: TGTGCCAGCAGCTTAGAACTAGTCTACGAGCAGTACTTC. The J gene is TRBJ2-7, the V gene TRBV7-8, with D tentatively TRBD2 (5 bases). Germline CDR1 reads SGHVS; CDR2 reads FQNEAQ. V was trimmed by 1 base and J by 3 bases, leaving 7 bases between them. The CDR3 totals 13 residues.

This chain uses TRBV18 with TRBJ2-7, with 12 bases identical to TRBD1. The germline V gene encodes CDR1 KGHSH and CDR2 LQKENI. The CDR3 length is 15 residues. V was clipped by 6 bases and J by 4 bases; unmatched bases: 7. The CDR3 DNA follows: TGTGCCAGCTCCCCTTGGGACAGGGGGCCTTACGAGCAGTACTTC. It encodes CASSPWDRGPYEQYF.

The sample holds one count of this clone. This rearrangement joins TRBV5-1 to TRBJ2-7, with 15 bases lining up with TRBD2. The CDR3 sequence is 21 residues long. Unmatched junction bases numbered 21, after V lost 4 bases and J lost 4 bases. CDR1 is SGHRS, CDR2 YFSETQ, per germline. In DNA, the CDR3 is TGCGCCAGCAGCGGCGCGGCAAAGGGGACTAGCGGGAGGTCAATCTTGTACGAGCAGTACTTC. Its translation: CASSGAAKGTSGRSILYEQYF.

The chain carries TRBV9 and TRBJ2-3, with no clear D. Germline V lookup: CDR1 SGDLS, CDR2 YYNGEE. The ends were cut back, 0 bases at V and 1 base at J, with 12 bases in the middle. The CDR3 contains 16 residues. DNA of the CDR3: TGTGCCAGCAGCGTAGCACCCCTTGGGGGCACAGATACGCAGTATTTT. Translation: CASSVAPLGGTDTQYF.

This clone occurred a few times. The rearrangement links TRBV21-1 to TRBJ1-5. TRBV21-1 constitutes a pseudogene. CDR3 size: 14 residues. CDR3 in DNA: TGTGCCAGCAAGCCTACGAGGGCGAGGCAGCCCCAGCATTTT. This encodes CASKPTRARQPQHF.

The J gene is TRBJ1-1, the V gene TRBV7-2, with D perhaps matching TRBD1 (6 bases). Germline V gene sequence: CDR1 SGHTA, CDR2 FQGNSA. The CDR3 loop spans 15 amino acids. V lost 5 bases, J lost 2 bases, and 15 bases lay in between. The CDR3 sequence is CASSTRTGFNTEAFF. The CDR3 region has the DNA TGTGCCAGCAGCACCCGCACAGGGTTTAACACTGAAGCTTTCTTT.